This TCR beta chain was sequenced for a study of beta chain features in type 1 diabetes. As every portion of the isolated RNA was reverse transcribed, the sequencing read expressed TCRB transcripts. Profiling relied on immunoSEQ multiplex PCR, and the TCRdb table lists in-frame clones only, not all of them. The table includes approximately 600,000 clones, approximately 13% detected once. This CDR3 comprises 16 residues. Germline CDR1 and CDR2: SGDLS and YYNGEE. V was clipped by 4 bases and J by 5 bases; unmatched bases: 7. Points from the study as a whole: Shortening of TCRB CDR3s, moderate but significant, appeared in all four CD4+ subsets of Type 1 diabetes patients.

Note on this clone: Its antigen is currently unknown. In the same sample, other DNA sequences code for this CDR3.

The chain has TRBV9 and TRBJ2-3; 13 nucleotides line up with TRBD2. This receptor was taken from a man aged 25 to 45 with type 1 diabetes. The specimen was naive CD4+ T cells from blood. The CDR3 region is CASSSRTSGGGDTQYF. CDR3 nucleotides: TGTGCCAGCAGCTCCCGGACTAGCGGGGGAGGAGATACGCAGTATTTT.